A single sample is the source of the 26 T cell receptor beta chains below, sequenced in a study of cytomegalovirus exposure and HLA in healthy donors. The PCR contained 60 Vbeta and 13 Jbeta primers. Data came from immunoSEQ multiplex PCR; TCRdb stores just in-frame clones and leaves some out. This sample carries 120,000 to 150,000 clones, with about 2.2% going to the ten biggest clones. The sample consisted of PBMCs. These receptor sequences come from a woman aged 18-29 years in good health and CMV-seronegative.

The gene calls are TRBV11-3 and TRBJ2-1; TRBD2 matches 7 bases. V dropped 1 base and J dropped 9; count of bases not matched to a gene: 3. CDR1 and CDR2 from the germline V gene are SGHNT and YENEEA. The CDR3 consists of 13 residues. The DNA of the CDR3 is TGTGCCAGCAGCTTAGGGACTAGATTTGAGCAGTTCTTC. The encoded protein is CASSLGTRFEQFF.

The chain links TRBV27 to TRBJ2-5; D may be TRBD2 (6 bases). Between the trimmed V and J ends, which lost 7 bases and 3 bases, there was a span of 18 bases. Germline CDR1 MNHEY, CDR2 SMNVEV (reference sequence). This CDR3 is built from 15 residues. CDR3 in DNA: TGTGCCAGCACCGTCATGGGGGGAAATAAAGAGACCCAGTACTTC. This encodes CASTVMGGNKETQYF.

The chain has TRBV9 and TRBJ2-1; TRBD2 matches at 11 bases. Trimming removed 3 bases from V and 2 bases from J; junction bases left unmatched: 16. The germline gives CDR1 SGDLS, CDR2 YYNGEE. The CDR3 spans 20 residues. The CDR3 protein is CASSAPVTPLAGEPYNEQFF. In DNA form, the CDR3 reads TGTGCCAGCAGCGCGCCCGTCACACCACTAGCGGGAGAGCCCTACAATGAGCAGTTCTTC.

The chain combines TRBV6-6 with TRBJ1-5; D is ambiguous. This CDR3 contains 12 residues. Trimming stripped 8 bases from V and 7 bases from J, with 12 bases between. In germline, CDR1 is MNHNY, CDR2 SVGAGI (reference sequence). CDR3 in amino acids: CASSREGQPQHF. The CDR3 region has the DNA TGTGCCAGCTCGCGGGAGGGCCAGCCCCAGCATTTT.

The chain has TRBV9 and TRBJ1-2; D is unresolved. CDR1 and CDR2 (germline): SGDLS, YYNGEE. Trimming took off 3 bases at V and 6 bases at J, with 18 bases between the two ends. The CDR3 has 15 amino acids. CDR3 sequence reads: CASSADGVGAHGYTF. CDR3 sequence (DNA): TGTGCCAGCAGCGCGGACGGGGTAGGAGCCCATGGCTACACCTTC.

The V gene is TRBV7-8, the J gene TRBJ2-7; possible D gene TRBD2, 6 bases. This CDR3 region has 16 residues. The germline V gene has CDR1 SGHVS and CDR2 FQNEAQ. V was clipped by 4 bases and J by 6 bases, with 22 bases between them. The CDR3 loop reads CASSSPYGGRNGEQYV. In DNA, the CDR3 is TGTGCCAGCAGCTCCCCCTACGGGGGAAGAAACGGCGAGCAGTACGTC.

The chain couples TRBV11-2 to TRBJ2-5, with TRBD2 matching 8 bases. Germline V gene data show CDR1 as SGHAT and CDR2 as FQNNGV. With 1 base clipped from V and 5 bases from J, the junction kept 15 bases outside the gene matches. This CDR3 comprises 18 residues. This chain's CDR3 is CASSLGRGVGRAGETQYF. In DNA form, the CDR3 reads TGTGCCAGCAGCTTAGGTCGGGGGGTCGGGAGGGCCGGGGAGACCCAGTACTTC. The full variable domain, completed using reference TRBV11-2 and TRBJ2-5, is EAGVAQSPRYKIIEKRQSVAFWCNPISGHATLYWYQQILGQGPKLLIQFQNNGVVDDSQLPKDRFSAERLKGVDSTLKIQPAKLEDSAVYLCASSLGRGVGRAGETQYFGPGTRLLVL.

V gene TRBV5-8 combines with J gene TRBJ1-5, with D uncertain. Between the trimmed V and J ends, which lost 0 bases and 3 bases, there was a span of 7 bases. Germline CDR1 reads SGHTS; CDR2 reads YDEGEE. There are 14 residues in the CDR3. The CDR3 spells CASSLGGNNQPQHF. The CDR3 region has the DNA TGTGCCAGCAGCTTGGGAGGGAACAATCAGCCCCAGCATTTT.

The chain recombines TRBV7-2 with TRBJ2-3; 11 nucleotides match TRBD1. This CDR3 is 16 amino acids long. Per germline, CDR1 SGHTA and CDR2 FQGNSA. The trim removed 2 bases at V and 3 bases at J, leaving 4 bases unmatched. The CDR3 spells CASSLYGQGATDTQYF. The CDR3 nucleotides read TGTGCCAGCAGCTTATACGGACAGGGGGCTACAGATACGCAGTATTTT.

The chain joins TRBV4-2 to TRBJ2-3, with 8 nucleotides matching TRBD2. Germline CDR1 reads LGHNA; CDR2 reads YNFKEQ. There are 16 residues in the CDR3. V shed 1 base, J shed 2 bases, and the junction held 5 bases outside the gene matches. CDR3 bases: TGTGCCAGCAGCCAAGCCTTAGCGGGATCCACAGATACGCAGTATTTT. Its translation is CASSQALAGSTDTQYF.

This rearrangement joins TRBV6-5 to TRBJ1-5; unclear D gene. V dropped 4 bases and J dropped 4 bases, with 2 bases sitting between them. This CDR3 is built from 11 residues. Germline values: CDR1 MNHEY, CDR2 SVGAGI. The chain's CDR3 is CASSSNQPQHF. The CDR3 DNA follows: TGTGCCAGCAGTTCGAATCAGCCCCAGCATTTT.

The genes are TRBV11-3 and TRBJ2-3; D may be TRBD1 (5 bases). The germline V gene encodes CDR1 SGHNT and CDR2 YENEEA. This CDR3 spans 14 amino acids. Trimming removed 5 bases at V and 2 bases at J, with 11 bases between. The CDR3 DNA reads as TGTGCCAGCAGCCCAAGGGGTACCACAGATACGCAGTATTTT. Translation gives CASSPRGTTDTQYF. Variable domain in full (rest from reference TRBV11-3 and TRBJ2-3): EAGVVQSPRYKIIEKKQPVAFWCNPISGHNTLYWYLQNLGQGPELLIRYENEEAVDDSQLPKDRFSAERLKGVDSTLKIQPAELGDSAVYLCASSPRGTTDTQYFGPGTRLTVL.

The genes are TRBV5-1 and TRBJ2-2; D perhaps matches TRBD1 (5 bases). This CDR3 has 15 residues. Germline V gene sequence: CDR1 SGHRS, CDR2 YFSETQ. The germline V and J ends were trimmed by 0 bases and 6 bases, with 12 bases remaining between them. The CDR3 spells CASSLDGQAPGELFF. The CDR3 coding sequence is TGCGCCAGCAGCTTGGACGGACAAGCTCCCGGGGAGCTGTTTTTT.

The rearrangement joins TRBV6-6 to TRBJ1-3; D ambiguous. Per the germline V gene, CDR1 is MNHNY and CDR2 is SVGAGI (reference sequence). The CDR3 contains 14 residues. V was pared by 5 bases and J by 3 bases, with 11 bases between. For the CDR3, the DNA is TGTGCCAGCAGTCGGGGAGGGTATGGAAACACCATATATTTT. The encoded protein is CASSRGGYGNTIYF.

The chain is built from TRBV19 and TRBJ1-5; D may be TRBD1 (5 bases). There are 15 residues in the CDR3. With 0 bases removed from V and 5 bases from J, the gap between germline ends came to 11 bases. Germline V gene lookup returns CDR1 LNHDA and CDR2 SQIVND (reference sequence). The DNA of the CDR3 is TGTGCCAGTAGTATAGACAGGGCGCAGTATCAGCCCCAGCATTTT. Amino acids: CASSIDRAQYQPQHF.

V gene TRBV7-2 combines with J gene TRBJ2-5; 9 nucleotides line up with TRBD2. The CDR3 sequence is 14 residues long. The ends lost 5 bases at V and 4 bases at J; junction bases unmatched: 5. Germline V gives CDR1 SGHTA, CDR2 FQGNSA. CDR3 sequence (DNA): TGTGCCAGCAGCACGCATAGCGGGAGAGAGACCCAGTACTTC. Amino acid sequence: CASSTHSGRETQYF.

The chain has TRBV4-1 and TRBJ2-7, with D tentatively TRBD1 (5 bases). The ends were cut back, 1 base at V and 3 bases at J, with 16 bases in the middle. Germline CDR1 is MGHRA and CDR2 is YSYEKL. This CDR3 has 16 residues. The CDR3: CASSQVSGKGSYEQYF. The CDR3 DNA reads TGCGCCAGCAGCCAAGTTTCAGGGAAAGGAAGCTACGAGCAGTACTTC.

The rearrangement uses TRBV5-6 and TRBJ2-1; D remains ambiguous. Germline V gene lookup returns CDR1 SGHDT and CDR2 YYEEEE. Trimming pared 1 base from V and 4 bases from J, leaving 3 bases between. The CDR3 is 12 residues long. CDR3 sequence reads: CASSLSYNEQFF. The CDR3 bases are TGTGCCAGCAGCTTGTCTTACAATGAGCAGTTCTTC.

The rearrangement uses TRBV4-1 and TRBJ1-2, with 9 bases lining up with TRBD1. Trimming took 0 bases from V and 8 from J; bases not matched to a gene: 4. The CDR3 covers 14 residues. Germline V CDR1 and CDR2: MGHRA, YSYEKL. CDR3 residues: CASSQEQGAEGYTF. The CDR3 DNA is TGCGCCAGCAGCCAAGAACAGGGGGCGGAGGGCTACACCTTC.

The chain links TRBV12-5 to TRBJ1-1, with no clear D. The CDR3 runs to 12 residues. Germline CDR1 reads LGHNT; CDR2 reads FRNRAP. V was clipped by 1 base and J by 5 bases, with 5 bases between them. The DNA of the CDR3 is TGTGCTAGTGGTTTGGAGAGTACTGAAGCTTTCTTT. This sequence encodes CASGLESTEAFF.

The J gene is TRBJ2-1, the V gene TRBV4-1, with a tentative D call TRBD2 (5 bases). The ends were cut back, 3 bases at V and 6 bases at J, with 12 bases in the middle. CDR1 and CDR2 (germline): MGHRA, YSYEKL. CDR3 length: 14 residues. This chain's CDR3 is CASSHSGGGNEQFF. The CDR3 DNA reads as TGCGCCAGCAGCCATTCCGGCGGAGGCAATGAGCAGTTCTTC.

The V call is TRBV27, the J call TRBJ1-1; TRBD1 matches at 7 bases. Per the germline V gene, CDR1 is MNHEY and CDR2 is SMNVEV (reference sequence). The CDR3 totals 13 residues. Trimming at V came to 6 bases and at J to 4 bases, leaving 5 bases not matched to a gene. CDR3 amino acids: CASRTGWSTEAFF. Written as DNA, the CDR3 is TGTGCCAGCAGGACAGGGTGGAGCACTGAAGCTTTCTTT.

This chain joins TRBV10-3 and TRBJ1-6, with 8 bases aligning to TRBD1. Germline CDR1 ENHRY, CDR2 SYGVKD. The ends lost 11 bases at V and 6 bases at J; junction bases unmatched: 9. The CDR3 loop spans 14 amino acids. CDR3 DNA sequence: TGTGCCGCGGGAGGGACAGGCTTTAATTCACCCCTCCACTTT. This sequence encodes CAAGGTGFNSPLHF.

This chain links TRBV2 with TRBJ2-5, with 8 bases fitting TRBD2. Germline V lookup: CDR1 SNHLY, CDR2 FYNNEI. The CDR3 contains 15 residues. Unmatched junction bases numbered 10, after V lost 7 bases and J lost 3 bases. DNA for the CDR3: TGTGCCAGCACCCGCTGGAGTAGCGGGGAAGAGACCCAGTACTTC. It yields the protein CASTRWSSGEETQYF.

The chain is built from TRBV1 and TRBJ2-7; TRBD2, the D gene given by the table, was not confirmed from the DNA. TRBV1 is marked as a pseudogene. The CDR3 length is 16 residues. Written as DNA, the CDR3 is TGCACCAGCAGCCAAGGATCGGGGTTGAGGTCCTACGAGCAGTACGTC. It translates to CTSSQGSGLRSYEQYV.

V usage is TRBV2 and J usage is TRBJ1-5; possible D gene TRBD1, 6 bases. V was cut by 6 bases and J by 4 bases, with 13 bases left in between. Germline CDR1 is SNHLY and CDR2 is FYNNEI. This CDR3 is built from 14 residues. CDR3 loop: CASSAGTRNQPQHF. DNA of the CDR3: TGTGCCAGCAGCGCCGGGACACGAAATCAGCCCCAGCATTTT.